The source of this T cell receptor (beta chain) is a study of blood T cell repertoires in COVID-19. Study as a whole: From the United States, Italy and Spain came samples of acute and convalescent COVID-19. Sources were T cells, B-cell-depleted T cells, or PBMCs; the material itself was cDNA or gDNA.

Donors of Cohort 3 who recovered were those that had two negative PCRs, clearance, or symptom resolution. This clone turned up a few times. TCRdb keeps only in-frame clones here, not all; method: immunoSEQ multiplex PCR. The repertoire consists of 390,000 or so clones, with 75% to 90% occurring once and the leading ten covering approximately 4.7%. The CDR3 extends over 13 amino acids. Germline CDR1 reads GTSNPN; CDR2 reads SVGIG (reference sequence). V gave up 4 bases and J gave up 4 bases, with 13 bases separating them. What was sequenced was PBMCs or T cells enriched from blood (not recorded which). This TCR was sampled from a woman in her forties or fifties who had recovered from COVID-19. This sequence joins TRBV30 and TRBJ1-1; tentative D call: TRBD1 (5 bases). The DNA for the CDR3 is TGTGCCTGGATTTTTCCGGGGGGCACTGAAGCTTTCTTT. It yields the protein CAWIFPGGTEAFF.